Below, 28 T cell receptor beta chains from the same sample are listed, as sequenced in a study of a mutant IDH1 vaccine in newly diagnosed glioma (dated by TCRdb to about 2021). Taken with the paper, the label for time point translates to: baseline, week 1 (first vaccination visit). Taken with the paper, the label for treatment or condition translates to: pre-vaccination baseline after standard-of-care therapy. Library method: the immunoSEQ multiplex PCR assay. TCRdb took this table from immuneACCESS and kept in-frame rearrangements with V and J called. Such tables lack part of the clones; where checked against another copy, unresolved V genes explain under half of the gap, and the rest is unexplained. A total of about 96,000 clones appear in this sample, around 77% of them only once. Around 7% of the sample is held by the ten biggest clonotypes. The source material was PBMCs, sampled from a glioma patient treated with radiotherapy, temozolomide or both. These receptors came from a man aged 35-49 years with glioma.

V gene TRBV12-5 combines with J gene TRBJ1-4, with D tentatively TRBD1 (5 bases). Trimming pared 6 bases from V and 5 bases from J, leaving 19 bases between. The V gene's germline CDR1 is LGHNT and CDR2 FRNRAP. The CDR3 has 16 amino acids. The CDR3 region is CASGRTPTAENEKLFF. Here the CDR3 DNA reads TGTGCTAGTGGCCGGACCCCGACAGCCGAAAATGAAAAACTGTTTTTT.

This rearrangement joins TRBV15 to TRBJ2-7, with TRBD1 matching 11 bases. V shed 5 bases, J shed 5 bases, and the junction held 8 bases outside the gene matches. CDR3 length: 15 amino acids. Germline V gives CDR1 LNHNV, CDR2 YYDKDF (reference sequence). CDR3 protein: CATSDRTGGADEQYF. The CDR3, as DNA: TGTGCCACCAGCGACAGGACAGGGGGCGCAGACGAGCAGTACTTC.

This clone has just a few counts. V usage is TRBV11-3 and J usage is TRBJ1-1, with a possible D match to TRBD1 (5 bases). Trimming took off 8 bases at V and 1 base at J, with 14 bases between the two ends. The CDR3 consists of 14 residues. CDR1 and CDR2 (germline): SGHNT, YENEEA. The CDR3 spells CASSPTQGNTEAFF. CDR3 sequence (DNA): TGTGCCAGCTCCCCAACCCAGGGGAACACTGAAGCTTTCTTT. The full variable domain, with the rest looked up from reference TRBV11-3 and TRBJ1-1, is EAGVVQSPRYKIIEKKQPVAFWCNPISGHNTLYWYLQNLGQGPELLIRYENEEAVDDSQLPKDRFSAERLKGVDSTLKIQPAELGDSAVYLCASSPTQGNTEAFFGQGTRLTVV.

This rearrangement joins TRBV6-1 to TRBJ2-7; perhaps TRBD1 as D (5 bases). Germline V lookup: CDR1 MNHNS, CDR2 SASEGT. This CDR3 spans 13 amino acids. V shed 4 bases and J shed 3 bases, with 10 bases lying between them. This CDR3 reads CASSVGQIYEQYF. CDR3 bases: TGTGCCAGCAGTGTGGGGCAGATCTACGAGCAGTACTTC.

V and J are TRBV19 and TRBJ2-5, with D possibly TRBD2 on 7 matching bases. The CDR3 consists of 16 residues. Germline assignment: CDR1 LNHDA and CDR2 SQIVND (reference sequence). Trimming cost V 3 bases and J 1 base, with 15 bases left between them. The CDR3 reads CASSIQRGARQETQYF. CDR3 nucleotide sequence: TGTGCCAGTAGTATCCAACGGGGGGCCCGCCAAGAGACCCAGTACTTC.

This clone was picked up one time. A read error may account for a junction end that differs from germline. Written as DNA, the CDR3 is TGTGCCAGCAGCTTTTTCGACAGGGACTCCTACGAGCAGTGCTTC. It is translated as CASSFFDRDSYEQCF. The V call is TRBV7-2, the J call TRBJ2-7; D possibly corresponds to TRBD1 (7 bases). The germline CDR1 and CDR2 sequences are SGHTA and FQGNSA. The length of the CDR3 is 15 residues.

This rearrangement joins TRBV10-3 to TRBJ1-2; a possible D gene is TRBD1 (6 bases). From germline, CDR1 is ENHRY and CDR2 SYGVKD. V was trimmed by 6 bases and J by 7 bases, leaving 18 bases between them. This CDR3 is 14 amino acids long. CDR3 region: CAISLDSAAGGYTF. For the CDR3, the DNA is TGTGCCATCAGCCTGGACAGCGCCGCGGGTGGCTACACCTTC.

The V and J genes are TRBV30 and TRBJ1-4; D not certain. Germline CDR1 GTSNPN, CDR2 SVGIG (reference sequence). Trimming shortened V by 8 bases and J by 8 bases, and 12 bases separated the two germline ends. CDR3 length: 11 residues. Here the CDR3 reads CARGWREKLFF. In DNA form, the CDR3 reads TGTGCCCGGGGTTGGAGAGAAAAACTGTTTTTT.

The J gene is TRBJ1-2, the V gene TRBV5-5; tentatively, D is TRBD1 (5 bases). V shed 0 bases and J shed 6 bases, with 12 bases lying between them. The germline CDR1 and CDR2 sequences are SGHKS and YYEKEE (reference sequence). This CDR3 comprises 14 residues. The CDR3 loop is CASSLGTTANGYTF. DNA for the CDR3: TGTGCCAGCAGCTTGGGGACAACGGCGAATGGCTACACCTTC.

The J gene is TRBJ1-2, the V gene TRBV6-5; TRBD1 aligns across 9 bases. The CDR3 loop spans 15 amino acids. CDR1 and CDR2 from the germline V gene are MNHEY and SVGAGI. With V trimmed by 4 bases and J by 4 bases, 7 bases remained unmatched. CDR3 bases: TGTGCCAGCAGTTCTGGACAGGGGATCCTCTATGGCTACACCTTC. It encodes CASSSGQGILYGYTF.

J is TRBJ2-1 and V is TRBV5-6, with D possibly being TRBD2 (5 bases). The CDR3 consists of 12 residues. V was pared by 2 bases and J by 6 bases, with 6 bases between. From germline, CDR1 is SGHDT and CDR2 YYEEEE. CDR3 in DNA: TGTGCCAGCAGCTTAGGAGGCAATGAGCAGTTCTTC. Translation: CASSLGGNEQFF.

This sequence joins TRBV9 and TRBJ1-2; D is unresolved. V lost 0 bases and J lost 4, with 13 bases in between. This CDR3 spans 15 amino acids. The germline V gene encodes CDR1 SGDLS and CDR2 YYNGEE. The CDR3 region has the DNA TGTGCCAGCAGCGTAGCTACCGTAACCACCTATGGCTACACCTTC. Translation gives CASSVATVTTYGYTF.

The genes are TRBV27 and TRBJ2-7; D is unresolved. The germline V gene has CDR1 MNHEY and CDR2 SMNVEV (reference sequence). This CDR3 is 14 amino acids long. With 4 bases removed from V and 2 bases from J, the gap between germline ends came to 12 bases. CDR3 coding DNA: TGTGCCAGCAGTTCCCCAGTCGGAACCTACGAGCAGTACTTC. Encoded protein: CASSSPVGTYEQYF.

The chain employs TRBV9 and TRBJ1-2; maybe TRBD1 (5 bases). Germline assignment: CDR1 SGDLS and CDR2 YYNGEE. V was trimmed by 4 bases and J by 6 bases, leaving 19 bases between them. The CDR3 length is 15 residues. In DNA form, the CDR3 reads TGTGCCAGCAGCCCCGGGGGGATCCCTAGGAATGGCTACACCTTC. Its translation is CASSPGGIPRNGYTF.

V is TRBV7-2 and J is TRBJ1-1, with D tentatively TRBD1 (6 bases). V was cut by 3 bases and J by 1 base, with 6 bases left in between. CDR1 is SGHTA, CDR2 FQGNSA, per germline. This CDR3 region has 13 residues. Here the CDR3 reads CASSLGANTEAFF. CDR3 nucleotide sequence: TGTGCCAGCAGCTTGGGGGCGAACACTGAAGCTTTCTTT.

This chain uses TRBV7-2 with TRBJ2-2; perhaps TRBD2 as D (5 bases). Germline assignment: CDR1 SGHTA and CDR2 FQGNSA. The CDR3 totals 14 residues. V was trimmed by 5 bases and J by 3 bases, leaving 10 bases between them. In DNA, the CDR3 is TGTGCCAGCAGCCTCGGGATTTACACCGGGGAGCTGTTTTTT. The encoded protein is CASSLGIYTGELFF.

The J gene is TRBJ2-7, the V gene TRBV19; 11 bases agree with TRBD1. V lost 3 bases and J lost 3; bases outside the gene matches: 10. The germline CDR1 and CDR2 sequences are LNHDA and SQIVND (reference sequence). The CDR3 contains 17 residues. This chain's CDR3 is CASSIPDRGQLFYEQYF. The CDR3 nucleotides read TGTGCCAGTAGTATCCCGGACAGGGGGCAGTTGTTCTACGAGCAGTACTTC.

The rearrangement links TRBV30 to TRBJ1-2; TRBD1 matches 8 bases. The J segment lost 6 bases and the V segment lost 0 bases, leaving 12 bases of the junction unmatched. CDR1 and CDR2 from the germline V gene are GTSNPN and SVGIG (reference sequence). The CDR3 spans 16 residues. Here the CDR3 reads CAWSVNPGQGWHGYTF. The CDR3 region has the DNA TGTGCCTGGAGTGTCAACCCCGGACAGGGCTGGCATGGCTACACCTTC.

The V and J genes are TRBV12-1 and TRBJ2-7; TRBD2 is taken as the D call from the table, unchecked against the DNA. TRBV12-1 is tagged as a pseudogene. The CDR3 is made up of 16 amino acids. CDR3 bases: TGTGCCAGCAGCTCCCCCCCCCGCGGATCAACCTACGAGCAGTACTTC. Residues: CASSSPPRGSTYEQYF.

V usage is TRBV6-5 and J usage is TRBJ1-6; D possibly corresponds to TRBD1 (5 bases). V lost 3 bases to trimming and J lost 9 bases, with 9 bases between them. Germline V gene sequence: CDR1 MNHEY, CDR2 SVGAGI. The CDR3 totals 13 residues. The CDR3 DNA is TGTGCCAGCAGTTATCGGGGGGGTTCACCCCTCCACTTT. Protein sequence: CASSYRGGSPLHF.

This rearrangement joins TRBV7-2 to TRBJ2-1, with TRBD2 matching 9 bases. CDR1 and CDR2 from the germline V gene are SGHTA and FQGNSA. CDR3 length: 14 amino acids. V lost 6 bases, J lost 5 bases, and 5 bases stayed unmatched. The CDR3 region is CASSSGSKNNEQFF. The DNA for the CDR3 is TGTGCCAGCAGTAGCGGGAGTAAGAACAATGAGCAGTTCTTC.

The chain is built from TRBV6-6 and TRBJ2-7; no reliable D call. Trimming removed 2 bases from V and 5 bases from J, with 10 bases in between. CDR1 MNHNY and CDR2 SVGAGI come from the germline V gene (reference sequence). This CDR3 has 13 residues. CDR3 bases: TGTGCCAGCAGTTACCAGTCTCACGACGAGCAGTACTTC. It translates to CASSYQSHDEQYF.

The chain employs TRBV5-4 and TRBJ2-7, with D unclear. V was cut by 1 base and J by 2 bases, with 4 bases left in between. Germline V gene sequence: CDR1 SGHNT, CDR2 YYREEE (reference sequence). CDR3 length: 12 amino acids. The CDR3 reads CASSLNTYEQYF. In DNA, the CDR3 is TGTGCCAGCAGCTTGAACACCTACGAGCAGTACTTC.

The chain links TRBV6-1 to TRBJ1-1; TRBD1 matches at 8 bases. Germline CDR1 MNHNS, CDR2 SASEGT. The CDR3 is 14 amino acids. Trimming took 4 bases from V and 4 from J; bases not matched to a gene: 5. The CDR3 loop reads CASSVRTGGTEAFF. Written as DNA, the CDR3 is TGTGCCAGCAGTGTCCGCACAGGGGGCACTGAAGCTTTCTTT.

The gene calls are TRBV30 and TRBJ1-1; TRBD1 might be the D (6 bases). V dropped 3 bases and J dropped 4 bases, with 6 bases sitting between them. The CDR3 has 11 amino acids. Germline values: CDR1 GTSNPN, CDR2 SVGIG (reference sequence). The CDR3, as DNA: TGTGCCTGGAGCAGGGGCACTGAAGCTTTCTTT. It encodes CAWSRGTEAFF.

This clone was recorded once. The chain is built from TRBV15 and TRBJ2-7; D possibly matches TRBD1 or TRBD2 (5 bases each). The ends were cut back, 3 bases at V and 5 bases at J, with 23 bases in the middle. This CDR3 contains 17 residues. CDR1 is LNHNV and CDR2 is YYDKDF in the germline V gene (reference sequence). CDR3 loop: CATSSTVVSGQVHEQYF. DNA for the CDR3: TGTGCCACCAGCAGTACAGTAGTTTCGGGGCAGGTCCACGAGCAGTACTTC.

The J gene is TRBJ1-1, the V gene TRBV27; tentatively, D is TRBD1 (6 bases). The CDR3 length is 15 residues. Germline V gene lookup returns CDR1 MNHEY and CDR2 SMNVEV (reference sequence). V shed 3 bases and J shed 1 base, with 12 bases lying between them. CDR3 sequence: CASSFYTGRNTEAFF. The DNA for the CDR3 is TGTGCCAGCAGTTTTTACACAGGGCGGAACACTGAAGCTTTCTTT.

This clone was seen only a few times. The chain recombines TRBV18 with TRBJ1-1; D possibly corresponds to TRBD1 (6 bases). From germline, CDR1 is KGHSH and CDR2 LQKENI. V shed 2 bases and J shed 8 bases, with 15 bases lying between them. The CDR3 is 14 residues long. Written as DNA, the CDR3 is TGTGCCAGCTCACCAATCGGGGGGCAGGTGGAAGCTTTCTTT. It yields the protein CASSPIGGQVEAFF.